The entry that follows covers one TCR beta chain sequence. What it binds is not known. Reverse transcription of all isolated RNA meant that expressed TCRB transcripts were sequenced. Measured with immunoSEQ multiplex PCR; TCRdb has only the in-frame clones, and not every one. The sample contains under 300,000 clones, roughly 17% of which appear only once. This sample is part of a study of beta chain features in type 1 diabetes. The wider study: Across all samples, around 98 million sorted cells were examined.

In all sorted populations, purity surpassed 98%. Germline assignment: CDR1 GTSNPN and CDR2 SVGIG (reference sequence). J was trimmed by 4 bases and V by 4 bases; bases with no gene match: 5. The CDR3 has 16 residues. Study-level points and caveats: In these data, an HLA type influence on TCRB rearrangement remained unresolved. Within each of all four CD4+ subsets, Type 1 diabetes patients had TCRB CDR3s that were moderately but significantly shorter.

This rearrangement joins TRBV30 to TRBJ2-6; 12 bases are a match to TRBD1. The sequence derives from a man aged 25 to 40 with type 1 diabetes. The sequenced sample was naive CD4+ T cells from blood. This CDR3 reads CAWTGQGASGANVLTF. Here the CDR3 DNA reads TGTGCCTGGACGGGACAGGGGGCTTCAGGGGCCAACGTCCTGACTTTC.